The rows below give T cell receptor beta chains drawn from one sample of a study of blood T cells in healthy people across ages. Each CDR3 protein gets one entry after TCRdb re-called the 5' RACE reads with MiXCR. The sample has 850,000 to 1,000,000 distinct CDR3 sequences; around 49% are singletons. Sequenced: blood. The receptors stem from a man between 25 and 39 years old in good health. Both conserved end residues are part of each CDR3. D genes are given only for firm matches. Clone size is not always given. Where it is, it says once, few, many or a class for expanded clones.

TRBJ2-1,TRBV28,-,-,TGTGCCAGCTCAAGGGCCGACACCTTTTACAATGAGCAGTTCTTC,CASSRADTFYNEQFF
TRBJ2-7,TRBV20-1,-,TRBD2,TGCAGTGCTTCCCACCCGAGCGGGGGTCTAGCCTACGAGCAGTACTTC,CSASHPSGGLAYEQYF
TRBJ2-1,TRBV6-1,-,-,TGTGCCAGCCTAAGGATCAGTATTCTTTACAATGAGCAGTTCTTC,CASLRISILYNEQFF
TRBJ2-1,TRBV29-1,-,TRBD2,TGCAGCGCCGTGGGTCTAGCGGGCAATGAGCAGTTCTTC,CSAVGLAGNEQFF
TRBJ2-7,TRBV6-2/TRBV6-3,-,TRBD2,TGTGCCAGCAGTTTTCTAGCGGCCTACGATGAGCAGTACTTC,CASSFLAAYDEQYF
TRBJ2-7,TRBV6-1,few,TRBD2,TGTGCCAGGGACGGGAGGGCCTACGAGCAGTACTTC,CARDGRAYEQYF
TRBJ1-5,TRBV5-6,-,-,TGTGCCAGCAGCTTGATGGAGACGGTGAACAATCAGCCCCAGCATTTT,CASSLMETVNNQPQHF
TRBJ1-2,TRBV20-1,-,TRBD1,TGCAGTGCTACGAACAGGGGGCAATTTGGCTACACCTTC,CSATNRGQFGYTF
TRBJ1-2,TRBV29-1,-,-,TGCAGCGTTGTCGGACAGTCCGGCTACACCTTC,CSVVGQSGYTF
TRBJ1-2,TRBV25-1,few,-,TGTGCCAGCAGTGAATTGGGACGGAACTATGGCTACACCTTC,CASSELGRNYGYTF
TRBJ2-7,TRBV15,-,TRBD2,TGTGCCACCAGCAGAGATCTCGGGGGGAATGGCGAGCAGTACTTC,CATSRDLGGNGEQYF
TRBJ2-5,TRBV28,-,TRBD1,TGTGCCAGCAGCCCGACAGGGGGCGGGGAGACCCAGTACTTC,CASSPTGGGETQYF
TRBJ1-1,TRBV29-1,-,TRBD1,TGCAGCGCCGGGGACAGGGGGAACACTGAAGCTTTCTTT,CSAGDRGNTEAFF
TRBJ2-7,TRBV3-1,once,-,TGTGCCAGCAGCCCCGTTAATGGACAGAGCTATTTGGCCCAGTACTTC,CASSPVNGQSYLAQYF
TRBJ1-1,TRBV15,-,TRBD1,TGTGCCACCGGGACAGGCCGGAACACTGAAGCTTTCTTT,CATGTGRNTEAFF
TRBJ1-2,TRBV28,-,-,TGTGCCAGCAGGGACAGCGGAGGCGGCTACACCTTC,CASRDSGGGYTF
TRBJ2-7,TRBV7-9,-,TRBD1,TGTGCCAGCAGCCTAAGGACAGGGTATAACTACGAGCAGTACTTC,CASSLRTGYNYEQYF
TRBJ2-7,TRBV5-1,-,TRBD1,TGCGCCAGCAGAAGGGAACAGGGGAATTCCTACGAGCAGTACTTC,CASRREQGNSYEQYF
TRBJ2-7,TRBV6-2/TRBV6-3,many,-,TGTGCCAGCAGTTACTCTTCCGAAGGGGCCTACGAGCAGTACTTC,CASSYSSEGAYEQYF
TRBJ1-1,TRBV6-6,-,-,TGTGCCAGCTCAAGCCCTCCGGGGGGCACTGAAGCTTTCTTT,CASSSPPGGTEAFF
TRBJ2-7,TRBV7-8,-,-,TGTGCCAGCAGCTTCCCTAGCGCTGGATACAATGAGCAGTACTTC,CASSFPSAGYNEQYF
TRBJ1-4,TRBV12-3/TRBV12-4,-,-,TGTGCCAGCAGCCTAGACAGTTTAGGCGAAAAACTGTTTTTT,CASSLDSLGEKLFF
TRBJ2-7,TRBV4-1,-,TRBD1,TGCGCCAACAGCCAAGAGAGGGGGCCGCGTCCTGTGTACTTC,CANSQERGPRPVYF
TRBJ2-7,TRBV6-1,many,-,TGTGCCAGCAGCGGCAGTACCTCCTACGAGCAGTACTTC,CASSGSTSYEQYF
TRBJ2-3,TRBV12-3/TRBV12-4,-,-,TGTGCCAGCAGCGGCCGGGGGCTTCCAGATACGCAGTATTTT,CASSGRGLPDTQYF
TRBJ2-5,TRBV5-1,-,TRBD2,TGCGCCAGCAGCCTGACGGGACTAGCGGGGAAAGAGACCCAGTACTTC,CASSLTGLAGKETQYF
TRBJ2-4,TRBV6-5,-,-,TGTGCCAGCAGTTCAGGGGTGAAAGGAAACATTCAGTACTTC,CASSSGVKGNIQYF
TRBJ2-7,TRBV27,-,-,TGTGCCAGCAGTCCCCAGCCCGTTCGTGAGCAGTACTTC,CASSPQPVREQYF
TRBJ2-3,TRBV7-2,-,TRBD2,TGTGCCAGCAGCCCCCGGGGGGGCCAGGCAGATACGCAGTATTTT,CASSPRGGQADTQYF
TRBJ2-4,TRBV6-2/TRBV6-3,-,-,TGTGCCAGCAGTTACGCCCTTCGGGAGAGGGCTAACATTCAGTACTTC,CASSYALRERANIQYF
TRBJ1-5,TRBV2,few,-,TGTGCCAGCAGCACAGGGTTTGTCGATCAGCCCCAGCATTTT,CASSTGFVDQPQHF
TRBJ1-2,TRBV29-1,few,-,TGCAGCGTTGAAGAGGGGGGCAGCGCCTTGGATGGCTACACCTTC,CSVEEGGSALDGYTF
TRBJ2-3,TRBV7-2,few,-,TGTGCCAGCAGCCCGGTCGTGGATACGCAGTATTTT,CASSPVVDTQYF
TRBJ2-5,TRBV2,few,-,TGTGCCATACGAGAGGGGGAGCAAGAGACCCAGTACTTC,CAIREGEQETQYF
TRBJ2-5,TRBV5-1,-,-,TGCGCCAGCAGCTTGGCCGGGACAAGGGGCACGGAGACCCAGTACTTC,CASSLAGTRGTETQYF
TRBJ2-5,TRBV20-1,few,-,TGCAGTGCTTCCGCCAGAACAGGGTTTCAAGAGACCCAGTACTTC,CSASARTGFQETQYF
TRBJ1-2,TRBV4-1,many,-,TGCGCCAGCAGCCAAGGGACAGTAAACTATGGCTACACCTTC,CASSQGTVNYGYTF
TRBJ2-6,TRBV9,-,-,TGTGCCAGCAGCGTAGAAGAGTCTGGGGCCAACGTCCTGACTTTC,CASSVEESGANVLTF
TRBJ1-2,TRBV7-2,once,TRBD1,TGTGCCAGCAGCCCCGAGACAGGGGGCTACACCTTC,CASSPETGGYTF
TRBJ1-1,TRBV5-1,-,-,TGCGCCAGCAGCTTGGGGGCGACTGGAGAGATCACTGAAGCTTTCTTT,CASSLGATGEITEAFF
TRBJ2-5,TRBV6-1,-,TRBD1,TGCGCCAGCCGCGTTACAGGGGGCTATCGAGAGACCCAGTACTTC,CASRVTGGYRETQYF
TRBJ1-2,TRBV6-1,few,-,TGTGCCAGCACTGTTGCCGTGTCTGGCTACACCTTC,CASTVAVSGYTF
TRBJ2-7,TRBV28,-,-,TGTGCCAGCAGGCCCACAGGACCCCGCTACGAGCAGTACTTC,CASRPTGPRYEQYF
TRBJ2-1,TRBV20-1,-,TRBD1,TGCAGTGCTAGAGCTGGGACAGGGGTTATCCATGAGCAGTTCTTC,CSARAGTGVIHEQFF
TRBJ2-4,TRBV14,few,-,TGTGCCAGCAGCCAAGGGATACTGACGTACTTC,CASSQGILTYF
TRBJ2-1,TRBV6-2/TRBV6-3,few,TRBD2,TGTGCCAGCAGTCCCGGGACTAGTCGGGTAAGGTCCTACAATGAGCAGTTCTTC,CASSPGTSRVRSYNEQFF
TRBJ2-3,TRBV20-1,few,-,TGCAGTGCTAGTAGACAGACTAGCACAGATACGCAGTATTTT,CSASRQTSTDTQYF
TRBJ2-7,TRBV7-2,-,-,TGTGCCAGCAGCTATGGGGGCCAAGGAGTTCGCTCCTACGAGCAGTACTTC,CASSYGGQGVRSYEQYF
TRBJ1-2,TRBV12-3/TRBV12-4,-,TRBD1,TGTGCCAGCAGCGGACAGGGGAGCAACTATGGCTACACCTTC,CASSGQGSNYGYTF
TRBJ1-5,TRBV6-5,-,-,TGTGCCAGCAGTTACACAACAGGGAGCAATCAGCCCCAGCATTTT,CASSYTTGSNQPQHF
TRBJ1-1,TRBV10-3,once,TRBD1,TGTGCCATCAGTGAGTCGGCAGGGGGCATGGACACTGAAGCTTTCTTT,CAISESAGGMDTEAFF
TRBJ2-3,TRBV9,-,TRBD1,TGTGCCAGCAGCGTAGCCCAGACAGGGCGAGTAACAGATACGCAGTATTTT,CASSVAQTGRVTDTQYF
TRBJ2-2,TRBV6-1,-,-,TGTGCCAGCAGTGATCCCACAGGGTTCTCCGCCGGGGAGCTGTTTTTT,CASSDPTGFSAGELFF
TRBJ2-1,TRBV6-1,-,-,TGTGCCAGCAGCATAGAAGCTCGTCGTATCATCACCAATGAGCAGTTCTTC,CASSIEARRIITNEQFF
TRBJ2-7,TRBV4-2,few,TRBD2,TGTGCCAGCAGCCATAGCGGGGGGGCGGTTATGTACAATGAGCAGTACTTC,CASSHSGGAVMYNEQYF